The 20 T cell receptor beta chains below were found in one sample sequenced in a study of cytotoxic CD8 clonotypes in ibrutinib-treated CLL. Libraries were prepared by immunoSEQ multiplex PCR; TCRdb keeps only in-frame clonotypes and omits some of them. The sample carries roughly 12,000 clones, around 80% recorded once. The source material was PBMCs, sampled at disease progression, from a patient treated with ibrutinib. All receptors derive from a human donor with chronic lymphocytic leukemia.

This clone was seen a single time. The chain recombines TRBV18 with TRBJ2-5; perhaps TRBD1 as D (6 bases). This CDR3 comprises 14 residues. The ends were cut back, 3 bases at V and 1 base at J, with 9 bases in the middle. CDR1 and CDR2 (germline): KGHSH, LQKENI. The chain's CDR3 is CASSPGQIQETQYF. The CDR3 nucleotides are TGTGCCAGCTCACCCGGACAGATCCAAGAGACCCAGTACTTC.

The chain carries TRBV7-2 and TRBJ1-5, with 7 bases aligning to TRBD1. Germline lookup yields CDR1 SGHTA and CDR2 FQGNSA. The CDR3 consists of 15 residues. The J segment lost 2 bases and the V segment lost 6 bases, leaving 7 bases of the junction unmatched. CDR3 coding DNA: TGTGCCAGCAGTCCTACAGGGGTCGGCAATCAGCCCCAGCATTTT. It encodes CASSPTGVGNQPQHF. Combining the CDR3 with reference TRBV7-2 and TRBJ1-5 gives the whole variable domain GAGVSQSPSNKVTEKGKDVELRCDPISGHTALYWYRQSLGQGLEFLIYFQGNSAPDKSGLPSDRFSAERTGGSVSTLTIQRTQQEDSAVYLCASSPTGVGNQPQHFGDGTRLSIL.

The gene calls are TRBV5-6 and TRBJ1-4, with D possibly TRBD1 on 5 matching bases. There are 15 residues in the CDR3. Germline V gives CDR1 SGHDT, CDR2 YYEEEE. Trimming stripped 0 bases from V and 8 bases from J, with 14 bases between. The chain's CDR3 is CASSLGWQPGEKLFF. DNA for the CDR3: TGTGCCAGCAGCTTGGGCTGGCAGCCAGGGGAAAAACTGTTTTTT.

This chain uses TRBV18 with TRBJ2-5; tentative D call: TRBD1 (5 bases). The CDR3 loop spans 15 amino acids. The ends were cut back, 0 bases at V and 2 bases at J, with 10 bases in the middle. CDR1 is KGHSH, CDR2 LQKENI, per germline. The CDR3 sequence: CASSPPGRGQETQYF. In DNA form, the CDR3 reads TGTGCCAGCTCACCACCGGGGCGCGGTCAAGAGACCCAGTACTTC.

This sequence joins TRBV7-2 and TRBJ1-2; D possibly corresponds to TRBD1 (5 bases). CDR3 length equals 14 residues. The ends were cut back, 5 bases at V and 4 bases at J, with 14 bases in the middle. Germline V gene data show CDR1 as SGHTA and CDR2 as FQGNSA. CDR3 region: CASSRAGPIYGYTF. As DNA, the CDR3 is TGTGCCAGCAGCCGGGCGGGACCCATCTATGGCTACACCTTC.

The CDR3, as DNA: TGTGCCAGCAGGACTAGCGGGAGTCCCGAGCAGTACTTC. Its protein product is CASRTSGSPEQYF. J is TRBJ2-7 and V is TRBV2; 12 nucleotides match TRBD2. Losses at the gene ends were 6 bases for V and 6 bases for J; bases not matched to a gene: 3. Germline V gene sequence: CDR1 SNHLY, CDR2 FYNNEI. The CDR3 is 13 residues long.

This clone was detected once. V and J are TRBV18 and TRBJ1-2; no clear D gene. V was cut by 2 bases and J by 4 bases, with 11 bases left in between. The CDR3 spans 14 residues. Per the germline V gene, CDR1 is KGHSH and CDR2 is LQKENI. The CDR3 loop reads CASSPKDSGYGYTF. Here the CDR3 DNA reads TGTGCCAGCTCACCAAAAGACTCAGGCTATGGCTACACCTTC.

This clone was picked up a small number of times. The chain links TRBV5-1 to TRBJ2-5; 10 nucleotides match TRBD2. The CDR3 loop spans 14 amino acids. The germline CDR1 and CDR2 sequences are SGHRS and YFSETQ. The junction had 2 bases not matched to a gene; V was cut back by 1 base and J by 5 bases. CDR3 residues: CASSLISGGETQYF. The CDR3 coding sequence is TGCGCCAGCAGCTTGATTAGCGGGGGGGAGACCCAGTACTTC.

V gene TRBV30 combines with J gene TRBJ2-1, with TRBD2 matching over 7 bases. The V gene's germline CDR1 is GTSNPN and CDR2 SVGIG (reference sequence). This CDR3 comprises 11 residues. V gave up 1 base and J gave up 9 bases; unmatched junction bases: 0. CDR3 protein: CAWSGGGEQFF. Written as DNA, the CDR3 is TGTGCCTGGAGTGGGGGGGGTGAGCAGTTCTTC.

This clone was recorded a few times. This chain uses TRBV5-1 with TRBJ2-7, with D possibly TRBD2 on 6 matching bases. The germline CDR1 and CDR2 sequences are SGHRS and YFSETQ. With 4 bases removed from V and 5 bases from J, the gap between germline ends came to 19 bases. This CDR3 is built from 15 residues. The CDR3 loop reads CASSQEGTSRNEQYF. The DNA of the CDR3 is TGCGCCAGCAGCCAAGAAGGAACTAGCCGTAACGAGCAGTACTTC.

The count of this clone is one. This chain joins TRBV27 and TRBJ2-7, with 14 positions matching TRBD2. CDR1 MNHEY and CDR2 SMNVEV come from the germline V gene (reference sequence). V lost 6 bases, J lost 7 bases, and 8 bases stayed unmatched. The CDR3 spans 15 residues. The CDR3 is CASRSGTSGREEQYF. CDR3 bases: TGTGCCAGCAGATCCGGGACTAGCGGGAGAGAAGAGCAGTACTTC.

The V call is TRBV20-1, the J call TRBJ2-1, with D possibly TRBD1 on 6 matching bases. Per germline, CDR1 DFQATT and CDR2 SNEGSKA (reference sequence). Between the trimmed V and J ends, which lost 3 bases and 7 bases, there was a span of 7 bases. CDR3 length: 11 residues. CDR3 DNA: TGCAGTGCTAGTCAGGGGAATGAGCAGTTCTTC. Protein sequence: CSASQGNEQFF.

This chain joins TRBV19 and TRBJ2-1; D gene ambiguous. Trimming pared 3 bases from V and 3 bases from J, leaving 12 bases between. Germline lookup yields CDR1 LNHDA and CDR2 SQIVND (reference sequence). The CDR3 consists of 15 residues. The DNA of the CDR3 is TGTGCCAGTAGTATGTTAGGGTTTAGCTACAATGAGCAGTTCTTC. It yields the protein CASSMLGFSYNEQFF.

The V and J genes are TRBV6-5 and TRBJ2-7, with TRBD2 matching over 12 bases. The CDR3 consists of 16 residues. The V gene's germline CDR1 is MNHEY and CDR2 SVGAGI. V trimming: 1 base; J trimming: 5 bases; junction bases outside the gene matches: 6. The CDR3 bases are TGTGCCAGCAGTTACTTGACTAGCGGGAGATCCAACGAGCAGTACTTC. It codes for CASSYLTSGRSNEQYF.

CDR3 bases: TGCAGTGTGACGGTAAAAAATTATGAGTACTTC. Its translation: CSVTVKNYEYF. This chain links TRBV20-1 with TRBJ2-7; unclear D gene. The CDR3 runs 11 residues. Germline CDR1 DFQATT, CDR2 SNEGSKA (reference sequence). The V end lost 7 bases, the J end lost 11 bases, and 18 bases lay between the germline ends.

This clone has just one count. The chain joins TRBV10-3 to TRBJ2-1; 8 bases agree with TRBD1. CDR1 and CDR2 (germline): ENHRY, SYGVKD. This CDR3 spans 15 amino acids. With V trimmed by 7 bases and J by 6 bases, 11 bases remained unmatched. The CDR3 loop reads CAIKRGQGGGNEQFF. The DNA of the CDR3 is TGTGCCATCAAGCGAGGACAGGGAGGAGGCAATGAGCAGTTCTTC.

The CDR3 region has the DNA TGTGCCAGTGGTCTAGGTAATGAGCAGTTCTTC. Residues: CASGLGNEQFF. V is TRBV2 and J is TRBJ2-1; D remains ambiguous. This CDR3 has 11 amino acids. V was shortened by 9 bases and J by 7 bases, with 10 bases between the two germline ends. Germline V lookup: CDR1 SNHLY, CDR2 FYNNEI.

The V call is TRBV19, the J call TRBJ2-1; 8 nucleotides match TRBD2. Germline CDR1 reads LNHDA; CDR2 reads SQIVND (reference sequence). CDR3 size: 13 residues. The junction had 3 bases not matched to a gene; V was cut back by 9 bases and J by 2 bases. The CDR3 region is CASISGAYNEQFF. CDR3 bases: TGTGCCAGCATTAGCGGGGCCTACAATGAGCAGTTCTTC. Filled out from reference TRBV19 and TRBJ2-1, the complete variable domain reads DGGITQSPKYLFRKEGQNVTLSCEQNLNHDAMYWYRQDPGQGLRLIYYSQIVNDFQKGDIAEGYSVSREKKESFPLTVTSAQKNPTAFYLCASISGAYNEQFFGPGTRLTVL.

This rearrangement joins TRBV10-3 to TRBJ2-5, with D possibly called TRBD1 or TRBD2 (5 bases each). The CDR3 runs to 13 residues. Germline assignment: CDR1 ENHRY and CDR2 SYGVKD. Trimming removed 6 bases from V and 0 bases from J, with 8 bases in between. The CDR3 here is CAIRGTDQETQYF. CDR3 nucleotides: TGTGCCATCAGAGGGACGGACCAAGAGACCCAGTACTTC.

This clone was observed a few times. The chain links TRBV7-2 to TRBJ2-3, with TRBD2 matching over 11 bases. Germline loops: CDR1 SGHTA, CDR2 FQGNSA. CDR3 length: 18 amino acids. V shed 1 base, J shed 1 base, and the junction held 7 bases outside the gene matches. The CDR3 coding sequence is TGTGCCAGCAGCTTAGAAGGTAGCGGGAGGGCGGGCACAGATACGCAGTATTTT. Its protein product is CASSLEGSGRAGTDTQYF. The whole variable domain, remainder taken from reference TRBV7-2 and TRBJ2-3, is GAGVSQSPSNKVTEKGKDVELRCDPISGHTALYWYRQSLGQGLEFLIYFQGNSAPDKSGLPSDRFSAERTGGSVSTLTIQRTQQEDSAVYLCASSLEGSGRAGTDTQYFGPGTRLTVL.